The 19 T cell receptor beta chains in this list originate from one sample, sequenced in a study of blood T cell repertoires in COVID-19. Produced via immunoSEQ multiplex PCR; TCRdb's table is partial and in-frame only. Seen here are fewer than 150,000 clones, 84% observed once, and the top ten hold 13%. The sequencing input was peripheral blood. The receptors originated from a human donor in a cohort sampled during active COVID-19.

The rearrangement uses TRBV5-4 and TRBJ2-3, with D tentatively TRBD2 (6 bases). The germline V gene has CDR1 SGHNT and CDR2 YYREEE (reference sequence). This CDR3 has 14 residues. Trimming removed 4 bases at V and 4 bases at J, with 13 bases between. This chain's CDR3 is CASSGGTGPDTQYF. CDR3 coding DNA: TGTGCCAGCAGCGGCGGGACGGGCCCAGATACGCAGTATTTT.

This clone was detected once. The chain links TRBV6-1 to TRBJ1-6, with D unclear. The germline V and J ends were trimmed by 2 bases and 10 bases, with 12 bases remaining between them. Germline CDR1 is MNHNS and CDR2 is SASEGT. This CDR3 has 14 amino acids. The CDR3 DNA reads as TGTGCCAGCAGTGAATTAGCCACGAACTCACCCCTCCACTTT. Translated: CASSELATNSPLHF.

This chain connects TRBV2 to TRBJ1-4; 9 nucleotides agree with TRBD1. The CDR3 contains 15 residues. Trimming at V came to 6 bases and at J to 7 bases, leaving 9 bases not matched to a gene. Germline V gene sequence: CDR1 SNHLY, CDR2 FYNNEI. The CDR3 here is CASREQGAWGEKLFF. CDR3 nucleotides: TGTGCCAGCAGGGAACAGGGGGCGTGGGGTGAAAAACTGTTTTTT.

The rearrangement joins TRBV30 to TRBJ1-4; D is undetermined. CDR1 and CDR2 (germline): GTSNPN, SVGIG (reference sequence). V was trimmed by 0 bases and J by 0 bases, leaving 14 bases between them. The CDR3 has 17 amino acids. The CDR3 sequence is CAWSVREAKATNEKLFF. The CDR3 coding sequence is TGTGCCTGGAGTGTACGAGAGGCAAAGGCAACTAATGAAAAACTGTTTTTT.

The chain combines TRBV5-1 with TRBJ2-2; a weak D match, TRBD2 (6 bases). This CDR3 comprises 13 residues. Trimming stripped 0 bases from V and 13 bases from J, with 13 bases between. Germline CDR1 is SGHRS and CDR2 is YFSETQ. The CDR3 spells CASSLAVGSGLFF. CDR3 DNA: TGCGCCAGCAGCTTGGCCGTTGGTAGCGGGCTGTTTTTT.

Concerning this clone: Distinct nucleotide sequences in the sample also encode this CDR3. This sequence joins TRBV7-9 and TRBJ1-2; D uncertain. V was cut by 6 bases and J by 2 bases, with 16 bases left in between. The germline CDR1 and CDR2 sequences are SEHNR and FQNEAQ (reference sequence). This CDR3 region has 15 residues. The CDR3 sequence: CASRDRGGPNYGYTF. CDR3 coding DNA: TGTGCCAGCAGAGACCGGGGAGGTCCAAACTATGGCTACACCTTC.

V and J are TRBV12-3 or TRBV12-4 and TRBJ1-2; tentative D call: TRBD1 (5 bases). Trimming stripped 6 bases from V and 4 bases from J, with 12 bases between. The CDR3 loop spans 13 amino acids. CDR3 loop: CASSLDSTYGYTF. DNA for the CDR3: TGTGCCAGCAGCCTAGACAGCACCTATGGCTACACCTTC.

The chain joins TRBV6-5 to TRBJ1-2; TRBD1 aligns across 10 bases. V gave up 5 bases and J gave up 7 bases; unmatched junction bases: 7. Germline-derived CDR1 and CDR2 are MNHEY and SVGAGI. The CDR3 sequence is 14 residues long. CDR3 nucleotides: TGTGCCAGCAGTCCAGCGGGACAGGGGTTTGGCTACACCTTC. This codes for CASSPAGQGFGYTF.

The chain recombines TRBV18 with TRBJ2-7; 7 bases line up with TRBD2. Looked up from germline, CDR1 is KGHSH and CDR2 is LQKENI. Trimming at V came to 3 bases and at J to 7 bases, leaving 9 bases not matched to a gene. This CDR3 has 14 amino acids. CDR3 amino acids: CASSPVAGEGEQYF. Here the CDR3 DNA reads TGTGCCAGCTCACCGGTCGCGGGGGAAGGAGAGCAGTACTTC.

The rearrangement joins TRBV2 to TRBJ2-1, with 9 bases lining up with TRBD1. The CDR3 totals 15 residues. The V gene's germline CDR1 is SNHLY and CDR2 FYNNEI. The V and J ends lost 6 bases and 7 bases, in that order; junction bases with no gene match: 10. CDR3 sequence reads: CASSEGTGWGNEQFF. The CDR3 region has the DNA TGTGCCAGCAGCGAGGGGACAGGGTGGGGGAATGAGCAGTTCTTC.

The rearrangement uses TRBV3-1 (or the pseudogene TRBV3-2) and TRBJ1-6, with a possible D match to TRBD1 (5 bases). The germline V and J ends were trimmed by 2 bases and 9 bases, with 8 bases remaining between them. The germline V gene has CDR1 LGHDT and CDR2 YNNKEL (reference sequence). The CDR3 sequence is 13 residues long. CDR3 sequence: CASSQQGASPLHF. As DNA, the CDR3 is TGTGCCAGCAGCCAACAGGGTGCTTCACCCCTCCACTTT.

This chain joins TRBV11-1 and TRBJ1-1; 8 bases line up with TRBD1. This CDR3 spans 16 amino acids. The V gene's germline CDR1 is SGHAT and CDR2 FQDESV (reference sequence). V shed 4 bases and J 1 base; nucleotides not matched to a gene: 8. DNA for the CDR3: TGTGCCAGCAGCTCAGGACAGGGTTACGAGAACACTGAAGCTTTCTTT. Translating gives CASSSGQGYENTEAFF.

CDR3 DNA sequence: TGTGCCACCAGCAGAGATTTGGTTCGTCAGACTGGCAATCAGCCCCAGCATTTT. Translation gives CATSRDLVRQTGNQPQHF. The chain is built from TRBV15 and TRBJ1-5; D unresolved. Germline V gene sequence: CDR1 LNHNV, CDR2 YYDKDF (reference sequence). This CDR3 contains 18 residues. V was clipped by 0 bases and J by 2 bases, with 17 bases between them.

This sequence joins TRBV6-5 and TRBJ1-6; a weak D match, TRBD1 (6 bases). This CDR3 comprises 14 residues. Germline V gene lookup returns CDR1 MNHEY and CDR2 SVGAGI. Trimming cost V 10 bases and J 6 bases, with 16 bases left between them. The CDR3 is CATRETGFNSPLHF. The DNA of the CDR3 is TGTGCCACACGGGAAACAGGGTTTAATTCACCCCTCCACTTT.

The V gene is TRBV12-3 or TRBV12-4, the J gene TRBJ1-2; D gene unclear. The CDR3 length is 13 residues. V was clipped by 4 bases and J by 6 bases, with 12 bases between them. This CDR3 reads CASSSDPRDGYTF. CDR3 nucleotide sequence: TGTGCCAGCAGTTCAGACCCCCGGGATGGCTACACCTTC.

This clone was found once. The chain employs TRBV6-5 and TRBJ1-1, with D possibly being TRBD1 (6 bases). Germline CDR1 is MNHEY and CDR2 is SVGAGI. The V end was cut by 4 bases, the J end by 6 bases, with 18 bases between. The CDR3 is 15 amino acids. The DNA of the CDR3 is TGTGCCAGCAGTTCCAGACAGGAGAGTAGGCCTGAAGCTTTCTTT. This sequence encodes CASSSRQESRPEAFF.

This rearrangement joins TRBV9 to TRBJ2-4; no clear D gene. V gave up 0 bases and J gave up 2 bases, with 6 bases separating them. The CDR3 is 14 amino acids. Germline assignment: CDR1 SGDLS and CDR2 YYNGEE. The CDR3 region is CASSVGQSKNIQYF. The CDR3, as DNA: TGTGCCAGCAGCGTAGGGCAGTCCAAAAACATTCAGTACTTC.

A word on this clone: Other DNA variants within this sample encode the same CDR3. V is TRBV14 and J is TRBJ1-6; D is unclear. Per germline, CDR1 SGHDN and CDR2 FVKESK. The CDR3 is 15 amino acids. V lost 1 base and J lost 5, with 9 bases in between. CDR3 sequence reads: CASSQVRGNNSPLHF. The CDR3 nucleotides read TGTGCCAGCAGCCAAGTCCGGGGAAATAATTCACCCCTCCACTTT.

The chain is built from TRBV13 and TRBJ2-7; 7 bases fit TRBD2. Germline V gives CDR1 PRHDT, CDR2 FYEKMQ (reference sequence). This CDR3 is 14 amino acids long. J gave up 2 bases and V 3 bases, and 4 bases lay outside the gene matches. The CDR3 reads CASSLAGEAYEQYF. The CDR3 DNA is TGTGCCAGCAGCTTGGCGGGGGAAGCCTACGAGCAGTACTTC.